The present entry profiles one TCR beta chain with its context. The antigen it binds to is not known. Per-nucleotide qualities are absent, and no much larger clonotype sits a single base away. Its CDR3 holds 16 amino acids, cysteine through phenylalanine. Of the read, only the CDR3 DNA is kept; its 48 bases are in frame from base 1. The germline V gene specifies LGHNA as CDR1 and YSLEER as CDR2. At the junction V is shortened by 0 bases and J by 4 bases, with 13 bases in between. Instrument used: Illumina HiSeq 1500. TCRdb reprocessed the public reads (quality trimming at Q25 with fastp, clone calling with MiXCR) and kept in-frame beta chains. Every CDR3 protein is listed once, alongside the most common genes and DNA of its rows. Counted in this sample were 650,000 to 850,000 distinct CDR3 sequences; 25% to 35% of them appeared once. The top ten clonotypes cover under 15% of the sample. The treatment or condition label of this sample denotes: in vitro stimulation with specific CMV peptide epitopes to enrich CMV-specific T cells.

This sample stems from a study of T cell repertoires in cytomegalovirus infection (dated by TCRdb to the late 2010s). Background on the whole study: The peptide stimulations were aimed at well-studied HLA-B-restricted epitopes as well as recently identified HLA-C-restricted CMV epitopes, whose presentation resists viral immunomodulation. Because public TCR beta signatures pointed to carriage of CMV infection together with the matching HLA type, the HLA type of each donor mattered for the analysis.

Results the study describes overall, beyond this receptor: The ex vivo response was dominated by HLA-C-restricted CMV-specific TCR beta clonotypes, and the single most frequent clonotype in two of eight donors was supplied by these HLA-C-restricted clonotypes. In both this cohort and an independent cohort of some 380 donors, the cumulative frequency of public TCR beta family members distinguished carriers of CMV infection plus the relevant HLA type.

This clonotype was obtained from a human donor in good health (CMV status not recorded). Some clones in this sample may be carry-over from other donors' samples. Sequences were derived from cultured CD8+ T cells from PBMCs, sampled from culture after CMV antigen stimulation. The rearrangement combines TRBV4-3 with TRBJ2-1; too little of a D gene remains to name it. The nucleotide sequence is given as TGCGCCAGCAGCCAAGATGGTAGTAGTAGGTACAATGAGCAGTTCTTC. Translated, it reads CASSQDGSSRYNEQFF.